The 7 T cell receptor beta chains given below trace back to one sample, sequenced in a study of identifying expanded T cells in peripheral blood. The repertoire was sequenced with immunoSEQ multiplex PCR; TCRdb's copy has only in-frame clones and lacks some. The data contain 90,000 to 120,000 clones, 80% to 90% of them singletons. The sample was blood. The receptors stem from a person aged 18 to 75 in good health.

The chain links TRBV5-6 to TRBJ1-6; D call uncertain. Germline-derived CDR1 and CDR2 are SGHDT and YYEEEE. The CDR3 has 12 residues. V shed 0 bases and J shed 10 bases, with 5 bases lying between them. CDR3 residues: CASSLAPSPLHF. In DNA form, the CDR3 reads TGTGCCAGCAGCTTGGCTCCATCACCCCTCCACTTT. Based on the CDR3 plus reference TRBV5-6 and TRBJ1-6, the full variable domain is DAGVTQSPTHLIKTRGQQVTLRCSPKSGHDTVSWYQQALGQGPQFIFQYYEEEERQRGNFPDRFSGHQFPNYSSELNVNALLLGDSALYLCASSLAPSPLHFGNGTRLTVT.

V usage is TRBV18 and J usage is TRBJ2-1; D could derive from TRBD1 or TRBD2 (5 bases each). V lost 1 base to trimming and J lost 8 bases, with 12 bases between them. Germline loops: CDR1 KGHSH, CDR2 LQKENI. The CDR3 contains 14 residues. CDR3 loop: CASSPRSGRDEQFF. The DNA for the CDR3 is TGTGCCAGCTCACCACGGTCGGGGCGGGATGAGCAGTTCTTC. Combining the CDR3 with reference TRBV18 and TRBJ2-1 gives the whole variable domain NAGVMQNPRHLVRRRGQEARLRCSPMKGHSHVYWYRQLPEEGLKFMVYLQKENIIDESGMPKERFSAEFPKEGPSILRIQQVVRGDSAAYFCASSPRSGRDEQFFGPGTRLTVL.

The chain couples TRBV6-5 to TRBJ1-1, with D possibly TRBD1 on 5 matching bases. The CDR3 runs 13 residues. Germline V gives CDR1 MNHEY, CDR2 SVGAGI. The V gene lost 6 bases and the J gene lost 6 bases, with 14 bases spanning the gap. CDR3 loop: CASSPGPVPEAFF. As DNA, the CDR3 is TGTGCCAGCAGCCCGGGACCTGTCCCTGAAGCTTTCTTT.

The CDR3 DNA follows: TGTGCCAGCAGCTTATTCGGAGGAAACCAAGAGACCCAGTACTTC. It yields the protein CASSLFGGNQETQYF. This sequence joins TRBV7-2 and TRBJ2-5, with a weak D call TRBD2 (5 bases). In germline, CDR1 is SGHTA, CDR2 FQGNSA. The V end lost 2 bases, the J end lost 0 bases, and 10 bases lay between the germline ends. CDR3 size: 15 residues.

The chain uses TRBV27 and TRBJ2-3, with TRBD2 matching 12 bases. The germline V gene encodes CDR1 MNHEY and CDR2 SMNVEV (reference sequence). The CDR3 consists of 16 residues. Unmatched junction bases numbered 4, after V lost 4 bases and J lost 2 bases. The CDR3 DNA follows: TGTGCCAGCAGTTCACTAGCGGGGGGTAACACAGATACGCAGTATTTT. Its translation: CASSSLAGGNTDTQYF.

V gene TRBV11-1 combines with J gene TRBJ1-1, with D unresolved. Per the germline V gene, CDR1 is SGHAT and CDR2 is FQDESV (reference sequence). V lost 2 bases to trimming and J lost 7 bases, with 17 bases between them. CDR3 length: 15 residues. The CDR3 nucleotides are TGTGCCAGCAGCTTACCCCCTAAAGGTTCGGATGAAGCTTTCTTT. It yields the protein CASSLPPKGSDEAFF.

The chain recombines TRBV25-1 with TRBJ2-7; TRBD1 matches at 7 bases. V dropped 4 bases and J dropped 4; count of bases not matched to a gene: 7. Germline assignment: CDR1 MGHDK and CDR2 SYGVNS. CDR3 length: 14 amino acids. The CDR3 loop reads CASSASGQPYEQYF. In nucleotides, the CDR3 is TGTGCCAGCAGTGCTTCGGGACAGCCTTACGAGCAGTACTTC.